This T cell receptor (beta chain) stems from a study of blood T cell repertoires in COVID-19. About the study: COVID-19 samples from acute and convalescent phases originated in the United States, Italy and Spain.

The V gene lost 5 bases and the J gene lost 4 bases, with 7 bases spanning the gap. The CDR3 has 12 amino acids. Looked up from germline, CDR1 is MGHDK and CDR2 is SYGVNS. Those enrolled in Seattle joined during active infection and were followed longitudinally afterward. TCRdb's table, derived via immunoSEQ multiplex PCR, lists solely in-frame clones and lacks some. The table records approximately 500,000 clones, 70% to 90% of them present only once. Sequencing used peripheral blood. The clonotype was recovered from a woman aged 50 to 60 with COVID-19, enrolled during active disease. This chain joins TRBV25-1 and TRBJ2-3; D is unresolved. The CDR3 DNA reads as TGTGCCAGCAGTACTCCTGCAGATACGCAGTATTTT. Its protein product is CASSTPADTQYF. Drawing the rest from reference TRBV25-1 and TRBJ2-3, the complete variable domain is EADIYQTPRYLVIGTGKKITLECSQTMGHDKMYWYQQDPGMELHLIHYSYGVNSTEKGDLSSESTVSRIRTEHFPLTLESARPSHTSQYLCASSTPADTQYFGPGTRLTVL.